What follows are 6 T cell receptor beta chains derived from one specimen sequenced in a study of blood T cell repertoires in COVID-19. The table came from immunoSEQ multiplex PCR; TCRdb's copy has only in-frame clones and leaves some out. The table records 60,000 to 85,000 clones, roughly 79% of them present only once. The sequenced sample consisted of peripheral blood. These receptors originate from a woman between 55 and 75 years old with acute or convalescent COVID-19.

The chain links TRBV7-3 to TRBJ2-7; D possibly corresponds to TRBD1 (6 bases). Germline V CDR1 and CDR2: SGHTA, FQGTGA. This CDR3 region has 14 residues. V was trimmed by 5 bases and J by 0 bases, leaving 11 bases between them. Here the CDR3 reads CASSPTGSSYEQYF. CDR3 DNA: TGTGCCAGCAGCCCAACAGGGAGCTCCTACGAGCAGTACTTC.

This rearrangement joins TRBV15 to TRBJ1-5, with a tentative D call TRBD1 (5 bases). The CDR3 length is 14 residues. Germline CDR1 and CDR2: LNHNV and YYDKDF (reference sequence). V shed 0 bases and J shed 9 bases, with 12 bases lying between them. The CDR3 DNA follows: TGTGCCACCAGCAGAGATTCAGGGCAAGGGCCCCAGCATTTT. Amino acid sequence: CATSRDSGQGPQHF.

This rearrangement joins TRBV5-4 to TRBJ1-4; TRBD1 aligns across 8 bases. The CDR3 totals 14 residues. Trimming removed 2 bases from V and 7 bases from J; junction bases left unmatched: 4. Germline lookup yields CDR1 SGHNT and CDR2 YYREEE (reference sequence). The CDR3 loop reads CASSFDRGSEKLFF. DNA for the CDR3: TGTGCCAGCAGCTTTGACAGGGGTAGTGAAAAACTGTTTTTT.

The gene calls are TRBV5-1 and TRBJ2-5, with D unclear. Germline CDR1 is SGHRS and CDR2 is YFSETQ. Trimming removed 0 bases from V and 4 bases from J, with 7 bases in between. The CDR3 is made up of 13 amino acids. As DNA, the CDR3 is TGCGCCAGCAGCTTGGGACTGGCAGAGACCCAGTACTTC. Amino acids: CASSLGLAETQYF.

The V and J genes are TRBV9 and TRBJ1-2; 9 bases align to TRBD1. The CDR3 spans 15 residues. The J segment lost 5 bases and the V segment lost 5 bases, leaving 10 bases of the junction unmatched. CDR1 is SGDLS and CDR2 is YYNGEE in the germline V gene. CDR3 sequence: CASSTPGTGPYGYTF. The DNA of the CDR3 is TGTGCCAGCAGTACCCCCGGGACAGGGCCATATGGCTACACCTTC.

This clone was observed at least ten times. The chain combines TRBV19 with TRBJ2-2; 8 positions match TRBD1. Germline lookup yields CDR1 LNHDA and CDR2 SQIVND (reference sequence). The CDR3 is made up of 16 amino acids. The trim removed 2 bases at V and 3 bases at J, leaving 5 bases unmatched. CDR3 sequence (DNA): TGTGCCAGTAGTATACAGGGGGCGTTGGACACCGGGGAGCTGTTTTTT. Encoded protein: CASSIQGALDTGELFF.